These 9 T cell receptor beta chains were all obtained from the same sample, sequenced in a study of T and B cells in COVID-19 patients. TRB rearrangements were amplified by multiplex PCR with BIOMED2 TRB-A/B primers. From the multiplex PCR reads, TCRdb called clonotypes with MiXCR, one entry per CDR3 protein. Of approximately 15,000 distinct CDR3 sequences in the sample, roughly 29% were seen once. Each TRB amplification used roughly 250-550 ng of genomic DNA from blood. The material sequenced was blood. All receptors derive from a human donor who had recovered from COVID-19.

This clonotype has only a few counts. This chain uses TRBV5-4 with TRBJ1-1; D is undetermined. CDR1 and CDR2 (germline): SGHNT, YYREEE (reference sequence). V shed 4 bases and J shed 1 base, with 11 bases lying between them. The CDR3 totals 14 residues. The CDR3 DNA reads as TGTGCCAGCAGCGCGCCGGGGTCGAACACTGAAGCTTTCTTT. Encoded protein: CASSAPGSNTEAFF. Full variable domain (outside the CDR3, taken from reference TRBV5-4 and TRBJ1-1): ETGVTQSPTHLIKTRGQQVTLRCSSQSGHNTVSWYQQALGQGPQFIFQYYREEENGRGNFPPRFSGLQFPNYSSELNVNALELDDSALYLCASSAPGSNTEAFFGQGTRLTVV.

By proportion, this clonotype is medium-sized. The chain couples TRBV29-1 to TRBJ1-5; TRBD1 might be the D (5 bases). The CDR3 runs 13 residues. The V end lost 4 bases, the J end lost 2 bases, and 9 bases lay between the germline ends. Germline CDR1 SQVTM, CDR2 ANQGSEA. The CDR3 DNA is TGCAGCGTTGCGACGGGGGGCAATCAGCCCCAGCATTTT. This translates into CSVATGGNQPQHF.

This clonotype was counted many times. The chain is built from TRBV6-2 or TRBV6-3 and TRBJ2-2, with D maybe TRBD2 (6 bases). This CDR3 spans 19 amino acids. Germline CDR1 and CDR2: MNHEY and SVGEGT. Trimming removed 7 bases at V and 1 base at J, with 25 bases between. Here the CDR3 DNA reads TGTGCCAGCACCCCCATACGCCCGGGGGTGACCTTGAACACCGGGGAGCTGTTTTTT. It encodes CASTPIRPGVTLNTGELFF.

By sample share, this clonotype is medium-sized (0.01 to 0.1%). The chain is built from TRBV19 and TRBJ2-1, with 7 bases that match TRBD2. Germline CDR1 is LNHDA and CDR2 is SQIVND (reference sequence). V lost 4 bases and J lost 6; bases outside the gene matches: 9. This CDR3 spans 15 amino acids. CDR3 DNA sequence: TGTGCCAGTAGTACCCTCGGGGGAGGGACCAATGAGCAGTTCTTC. It specifies CASSTLGGGTNEQFF.

This clonotype is medium-sized within its sample. The chain couples TRBV12-3 or TRBV12-4 to TRBJ2-6; D unresolved. The V gene lost 4 bases and the J gene lost 4 bases, with 5 bases spanning the gap. This CDR3 contains 13 residues. Here the CDR3 DNA reads TGTGCCAGCAGTTCTTCCGGGGCCAACGTCCTGACTTTC. Protein sequence: CASSSSGANVLTF.

Within the sample, this clonotype is medium-sized. J is TRBJ2-2 and V is TRBV30, with D unresolved. There are 12 residues in the CDR3. The V gene's germline CDR1 is GTSNPN and CDR2 SVGIG (reference sequence). The ends were cut back, 2 bases at V and 7 bases at J, with 8 bases in the middle. In nucleotides, the CDR3 is TGTGCCTGGAGTAAGGGCGACGGGGAGCTGTTTTTT. It yields the protein CAWSKGDGELFF.

This clonotype counts as medium-sized (0.01 to 0.1%). The chain couples TRBV19 to TRBJ2-7; 7 nucleotides agree with TRBD1. CDR3 length: 14 residues. The V gene's germline CDR1 is LNHDA and CDR2 SQIVND (reference sequence). J was trimmed by 3 bases and V by 4 bases; bases with no gene match: 6. CDR3 sequence reads: CASSNRDSRYEQYF. The DNA of the CDR3 is TGTGCCAGTAGTAACCGGGACAGCCGCTACGAGCAGTACTTC.

This clonotype has at least ten counts. The gene calls are TRBV18 and TRBJ2-1, with TRBD2 matching over 9 bases. After removal of 6 bases from V and 5 bases from J, the junction contained 8 bases not matched to a gene. Germline V gene sequence: CDR1 KGHSH, CDR2 LQKENI. The CDR3 loop spans 15 amino acids. The CDR3 protein is CASSRYSGGDNEQFF. In DNA, the CDR3 is TGTGCCAGCTCCCGTTATAGCGGGGGAGACAATGAGCAGTTCTTC.

In its sample, this clonotype ranks as medium-sized. This chain links TRBV6-2 or TRBV6-3 with TRBJ2-1; the D is unclear. The V gene lost 4 bases and the J gene lost 1 base, with 14 bases spanning the gap. The CDR3 totals 16 residues. Germline assignment: CDR1 MNHEY and CDR2 SVGEGT. The CDR3 DNA is TGTGCCAGCAGTTCTCAGGACGTGAGGTCCTACAATGAGCAGTTCTTC. This codes for CASSSQDVRSYNEQFF.